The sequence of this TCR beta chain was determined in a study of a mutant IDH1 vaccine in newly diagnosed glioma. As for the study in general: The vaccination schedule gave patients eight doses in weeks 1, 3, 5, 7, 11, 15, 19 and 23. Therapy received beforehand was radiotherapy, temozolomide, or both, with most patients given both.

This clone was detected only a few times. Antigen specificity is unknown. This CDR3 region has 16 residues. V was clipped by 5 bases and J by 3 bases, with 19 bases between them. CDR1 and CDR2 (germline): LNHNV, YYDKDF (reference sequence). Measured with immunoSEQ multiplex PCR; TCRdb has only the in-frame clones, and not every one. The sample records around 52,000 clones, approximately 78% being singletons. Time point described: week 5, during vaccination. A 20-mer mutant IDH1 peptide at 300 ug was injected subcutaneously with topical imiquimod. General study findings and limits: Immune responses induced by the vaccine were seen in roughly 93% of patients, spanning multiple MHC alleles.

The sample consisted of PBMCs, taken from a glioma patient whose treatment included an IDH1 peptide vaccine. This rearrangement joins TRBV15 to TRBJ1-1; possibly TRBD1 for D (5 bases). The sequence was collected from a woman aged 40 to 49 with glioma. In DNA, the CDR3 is TGTGCCACCAGCGGGGCTCCGGGGTATGGAGACACTGAAGCTTTCTTT. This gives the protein CATSGAPGYGDTEAFF.